Shown below are 19 T cell receptor beta chains from a single sample sequenced in a study of technical replicates of blood from several donors. Assay used: immunoSEQ multiplex PCR; TCRdb lists only in-frame clones, some missing. The sample carries 95,000 to 100,000 clones, 96% recorded once. Material: T cells isolated from PBMCs. These receptors all stem from a human donor in good health.

The gene calls are TRBV28 and TRBJ1-4; possible D gene TRBD1, 5 bases. The CDR3 contains 14 residues. V was cut by 2 bases and J by 8 bases, with 12 bases left in between. Germline-derived CDR1 and CDR2 are MDHEN and SYDVKM. CDR3 amino acids: CASSLAGADEKLFF. Here the CDR3 DNA reads TGTGCCAGCAGTTTAGCTGGGGCGGACGAAAAACTGTTTTTT.

V usage is TRBV9 and J usage is TRBJ2-1; 8 nucleotides match TRBD2. V was pared by 0 bases and J by 6 bases, with 5 bases of the junction left unmatched. The CDR3 is made up of 15 amino acids. Germline values: CDR1 SGDLS, CDR2 YYNGEE. CDR3 amino acids: CASSVAREGLNEQFF. CDR3 in DNA: TGTGCCAGCAGCGTAGCTCGGGAGGGCCTCAATGAGCAGTTCTTC.

V is TRBV5-1 and J is TRBJ1-1, with a weak D call TRBD1 (6 bases). The CDR3 totals 14 residues. Germline CDR1 reads SGHRS; CDR2 reads YFSETQ. V lost 2 bases and J lost 0, with 8 bases in between. CDR3 DNA: TGCGCCAGCAGCTTTGGACAGATGAACACTGAAGCTTTCTTT. Residues: CASSFGQMNTEAFF.

This chain connects TRBV28 to TRBJ1-2; D is uncertain. The germline V gene has CDR1 MDHEN and CDR2 SYDVKM. Trimming pared 8 bases from V and 7 bases from J, leaving 17 bases between. The CDR3 has 13 residues. CDR3 sequence: CASQVGLITGYTF. For the CDR3, the DNA is TGTGCCAGCCAGGTCGGCCTTATTACTGGCTACACCTTC.

The chain recombines TRBV10-3 with TRBJ2-3, with 9 bases aligning to TRBD2. V lost 0 bases, J lost 2 bases, and 3 bases stayed unmatched. The CDR3 has 16 amino acids. Germline V gives CDR1 ENHRY, CDR2 SYGVKD. The CDR3 nucleotides read TGTGCCATCAGTGAGTCCCTAGCGGGAAACACAGATACGCAGTATTTT. It specifies CAISESLAGNTDTQYF.

J is TRBJ2-3 and V is TRBV25-1; TRBD2 matches 12 bases. The CDR3 loop spans 18 amino acids. Germline-derived CDR1 and CDR2 are MGHDK and SYGVNS. V shed 8 bases, J shed 6 bases, and the junction held 18 bases outside the gene matches. CDR3 in DNA: TGTGCCAGCGGGGGGATGGGCCGTACTAGCGGGAGGTGGGATACGCAGTATTTT. It encodes CASGGMGRTSGRWDTQYF.

The V gene is TRBV19, the J gene TRBJ2-5; a weak D match, TRBD1 (6 bases). Germline CDR1 is LNHDA and CDR2 is SQIVND (reference sequence). The V end lost 6 bases, the J end lost 7 bases, and 18 bases lay between the germline ends. CDR3 length equals 14 residues. DNA for the CDR3: TGTGCCAGTAGCCCTCCCCAGGGGCCCTGGACCCAGTACTTC. It codes for CASSPPQGPWTQYF.

The chain joins TRBV15 to TRBJ2-3, with 11 bases matching TRBD2. After removal of 3 bases from V and 4 bases from J, the junction contained 6 bases not matched to a gene. Germline CDR1 LNHNV, CDR2 YYDKDF (reference sequence). CDR3 length equals 16 residues. For the CDR3, the DNA is TGTGCCACCAGCAGCCGACTAGCGGGGACCTCAGATACGCAGTATTTT. It codes for CATSSRLAGTSDTQYF.

The chain links TRBV2 to TRBJ1-2; TRBD1 might be the D (5 bases). Germline V gene data show CDR1 as SNHLY and CDR2 as FYNNEI. The CDR3 spans 15 residues. Trimming took off 7 bases at V and 3 bases at J, with 18 bases between the two ends. The CDR3 protein is CASNRQSPGDYGYTF. For the CDR3, the DNA is TGTGCCAGCAATCGACAGTCCCCGGGTGACTATGGCTACACCTTC.

This chain links TRBV5-6 with TRBJ2-5, with D perhaps TRBD2 (6 bases). The CDR3 totals 13 residues. Looked up from germline, CDR1 is SGHDT and CDR2 is YYEEEE. Trimming cost V 3 bases and J 3 bases, with 9 bases left between them. The CDR3 is CASSWGDKETQYF. The CDR3 DNA sequence: TGTGCCAGCAGCTGGGGGGATAAAGAGACCCAGTACTTC.

The CDR3 DNA sequence: TGTGCCAGCAGCTCCAGCGGTGATGAGCAGTTCTTC. This gives the protein CASSSSGDEQFF. J is TRBJ2-1 and V is TRBV9; D is perhaps TRBD2 (5 bases). The ends were cut back, 4 bases at V and 8 bases at J, with 10 bases in the middle. This CDR3 contains 12 residues. Germline-derived CDR1 and CDR2 are SGDLS and YYNGEE.

This sequence joins TRBV2 and TRBJ2-2, with TRBD2 matching 7 bases. V shed 4 bases, J shed 4 bases, and the junction held 3 bases outside the gene matches. Germline V gene sequence: CDR1 SNHLY, CDR2 FYNNEI. The CDR3 sequence is 14 residues long. The DNA for the CDR3 is TGTGCCAGCAGTGGGACTAGGAGCACCGGGGAGCTGTTTTTT. Translated: CASSGTRSTGELFF.

The J gene is TRBJ1-2, the V gene TRBV28; TRBD1 matches 7 bases. Germline CDR1 MDHEN, CDR2 SYDVKM. CDR3 length equals 13 residues. Unmatched junction bases numbered 4, after V lost 5 bases and J lost 4 bases. CDR3 DNA sequence: TGTGCCAGCAGTACTGGGGACAGCTATGGCTACACCTTC. Protein sequence: CASSTGDSYGYTF.

The genes are TRBV11-2 and TRBJ1-2; D is unclear. This CDR3 has 16 residues. The germline V gene has CDR1 SGHAT and CDR2 FQNNGV. V lost 6 bases and J 4 bases, leaving 21 bases between the germline ends. DNA of the CDR3: TGTGCCAGCAGTCTCAATCGGGGAAAGTCATTCTATGGCTACACCTTC. Translated, it gives CASSLNRGKSFYGYTF.

The chain combines TRBV6-5 with TRBJ2-7, with 9 bases fitting TRBD1. This CDR3 spans 14 amino acids. Germline V gives CDR1 MNHEY, CDR2 SVGAGI. With V trimmed by 4 bases and J by 2 bases, 3 bases remained unmatched. DNA for the CDR3: TGTGCCAGCAGTTCGGGACAGGGTGCCTACGAGCAGTACTTC. It translates to CASSSGQGAYEQYF.

This rearrangement joins TRBV5-6 to TRBJ1-4; weak D call: TRBD1 (5 bases). The germline V gene has CDR1 SGHDT and CDR2 YYEEEE. The CDR3 covers 12 residues. Trimming removed 3 bases at V and 7 bases at J, with 7 bases between. The CDR3 protein is CASSSRGEKLFF. DNA of the CDR3: TGTGCCAGCAGCTCTAGGGGTGAAAAACTGTTTTTT.

The genes are TRBV19 and TRBJ2-1; TRBD2 aligns across 12 bases. Germline CDR1 LNHDA, CDR2 SQIVND (reference sequence). V trimming: 7 bases; J trimming: 8 bases; junction bases outside the gene matches: 12. This CDR3 is 16 amino acids long. DNA for the CDR3: TGTGCCAGTATTTCTCCTGGGCTAGCGGGAGGGGATGAGCAGTTCTTC. As protein: CASISPGLAGGDEQFF.

This chain links TRBV21-1 with TRBJ2-4; TRBD2, as called in the table, went unchecked against the DNA. TRBV21-1 is termed a pseudogene. CDR3 size: 15 residues. CDR3 residues: CASIRAPPKKNIQYF. The CDR3 DNA is TGTGCCAGCATCCGAGCCCCTCCGAAAAAAAACATTCAGTACTTC.

This chain links TRBV2 with TRBJ1-2, with no clear D. The CDR3 length is 11 residues. Germline V gene lookup returns CDR1 SNHLY and CDR2 FYNNEI. V was pared by 9 bases and J by 7 bases, with 12 bases between. The CDR3 DNA sequence: TGTGCCAGTACCGACCGAGGTGGCTACACCTTC. Protein product: CASTDRGGYTF.